These 10 T cell receptor beta chains were all obtained from the same sample, sequenced in a study of preoperative IRX-2 immunotherapy in early breast cancer. Treatment of the sample: preoperative locoregional IRX-2 cytokine immunotherapy. Sequenced by immunoSEQ multiplex PCR; TCRdb stores in-frame clones only, minus some. The table shows roughly 99,000 clones, with roughly 89% occurring only once. The sample in question was tumor tissue, obtained after IRX-2 immunotherapy. The source of these receptors is a human donor with breast cancer.

The rearrangement joins TRBV30 to TRBJ2-1, with D perhaps TRBD1 or TRBD2 (5 bases each). CDR1 GTSNPN and CDR2 SVGIG come from the germline V gene (reference sequence). The length of the CDR3 is 15 residues. Trimming left V 2 bases short and J 0 bases short, with 11 bases between. CDR3 amino acids: CAWSRDHLSYNEQFF. DNA of the CDR3: TGTGCCTGGAGTAGGGACCATCTCTCCTACAATGAGCAGTTCTTC. The full variable domain, with the rest looked up from reference TRBV30 and TRBJ2-1, is SQTIHQWPATLVQPVGSPLSLECTVEGTSNPNLYWYRQAAGRGLQLLFYSVGIGQISSEVPQNLSASRPQDRQFILSSKKLLLSDSGFYLCAWSRDHLSYNEQFFGPGTRLTVL.

This chain uses TRBV5-1 with TRBJ1-1, with D possibly being TRBD1 (5 bases). V lost 2 bases and J lost 1, with 12 bases in between. Germline loops: CDR1 SGHRS, CDR2 YFSETQ. The CDR3 spans 15 residues. The CDR3 region is CASSFGGRGNTEAFF. The CDR3 region has the DNA TGCGCCAGCAGCTTTGGCGGGAGGGGGAACACTGAAGCTTTCTTT.

The chain combines TRBV14 with TRBJ2-5; 7 bases are a match to TRBD1. The CDR3 has 14 residues. Germline-derived CDR1 and CDR2 are SGHDN and FVKESK. The ends lost 5 bases at V and 4 bases at J; junction bases unmatched: 7. The CDR3 here is CASSADRVGETQYF. DNA of the CDR3: TGTGCCAGCAGCGCCGACAGGGTCGGAGAGACCCAGTACTTC.

The genes are TRBV30 and TRBJ2-3; tentative D call: TRBD2 (7 bases). V was cut by 0 bases and J by 5 bases, with 15 bases left in between. CDR3 length: 15 residues. CDR1 is GTSNPN and CDR2 is SVGIG in the germline V gene (reference sequence). The CDR3 loop reads CAWSVFGGRKDTQYF. In DNA form, the CDR3 reads TGTGCCTGGAGTGTATTCGGGGGGCGAAAAGATACGCAGTATTTT. The whole variable domain, remainder taken from reference TRBV30 and TRBJ2-3, is SQTIHQWPATLVQPVGSPLSLECTVEGTSNPNLYWYRQAAGRGLQLLFYSVGIGQISSEVPQNLSASRPQDRQFILSSKKLLLSDSGFYLCAWSVFGGRKDTQYFGPGTRLTVL.

The rearrangement uses TRBV19 and TRBJ2-1, with a weak D call TRBD2 (7 bases). CDR1 is LNHDA and CDR2 is SQIVND in the germline V gene (reference sequence). The CDR3 is 12 residues long. Trimming removed 3 bases from V and 13 bases from J, with 13 bases in between. CDR3 region: CASSIGGGAQFF. The CDR3 coding sequence is TGTGCCAGTAGTATTGGGGGGGGCGCCCAGTTCTTC.

About this clone: At one of its ends the junction is not consistent with the germline gene, which may arise from a read error. Because a base is unread or ambiguous, its residue is represented by X. The chain couples TRBV30 to TRBJ1-2; 10 nucleotides match TRBD1. This CDR3 region has 12 residues. Germline CDR1 GTSNPN, CDR2 SVGIG (reference sequence). CDR3 loop: CAXRQGAVGYTF. CDR3 bases: TGTGCCYGGAGACAGGGGGCGGTTGGCTACACCTTC.

The V and J genes are TRBV19 and TRBJ1-1; a weak D match, TRBD1 (6 bases). Deletions cut 6 bases from V and 1 base from J, with 12 bases between. The CDR3 runs 14 residues. In germline, CDR1 is LNHDA, CDR2 SQIVND (reference sequence). The CDR3 DNA is TGTGCCAGTAGGGCACAGGGCCCGAACACTGAAGCTTTCTTT. As protein: CASRAQGPNTEAFF.

The CDR3 DNA sequence: TGTGCCAGCGGAGGGGGGGGAGCGGGATCACCCCTCCACTTT. This gives the protein CASGGGGAGSPLHF. The V call is TRBV6-8, the J call TRBJ1-6; possible D gene TRBD1, 6 bases. Germline lookup yields CDR1 MNHGY and CDR2 SAAAGT. The V end was cut by 8 bases, the J end by 10 bases, with 18 bases between. This CDR3 comprises 14 residues.

This rearrangement joins TRBV6-8 to TRBJ2-7, with TRBD1 as a possible D gene (6 bases). The germline CDR1 and CDR2 sequences are MNHGY and SAAAGT. The CDR3 consists of 14 residues. Trimming removed 0 bases at V and 5 bases at J, with 11 bases between. The CDR3 region is CASSYSPGANEQYF. The CDR3 DNA reads TGTGCCAGCAGTTACTCGCCAGGGGCCAACGAGCAGTACTTC.

V and J are TRBV19 and TRBJ1-5; perhaps TRBD1 as D (5 bases). The CDR3 is 17 amino acids. The V gene lost 6 bases and the J gene lost 4 bases, with 22 bases spanning the gap. CDR1 is LNHDA, CDR2 SQIVND, per germline (reference sequence). Here the CDR3 reads CASRPIQGGTANQPQHF. CDR3 DNA sequence: TGTGCCAGTAGACCGATCCAAGGTGGGACCGCTAATCAGCCCCAGCATTTT.